The 14 T cell receptor beta chains given below trace back to one sample, sequenced in a study of blood T cell repertoires in COVID-19. Only in-frame clones appear in the TCRdb table, and some are missing; sequencing was by immunoSEQ multiplex PCR. This sample has tens of thousands of clones, with 80% to 90% found just once. The specimen was peripheral blood. These receptors all stem from a man aged 55 to 70 with acute or convalescent COVID-19.

This clone is a singleton in its sample. The chain uses TRBV30 and TRBJ2-3; possible D gene TRBD1, 6 bases. Germline-derived CDR1 and CDR2 are GTSNPN and SVGIG (reference sequence). V was shortened by 3 bases and J by 6 bases, with 13 bases between the two germline ends. The CDR3 totals 13 residues. The CDR3 region is CAWSHRERDTQYF. In DNA, the CDR3 is TGTGCCTGGAGCCACAGGGAGAGGGATACGCAGTATTTT.

The rearrangement uses TRBV6-6 and TRBJ1-5; D gene uncertain. Germline lookup yields CDR1 MNHNY and CDR2 SVGAGI (reference sequence). With 4 bases removed from V and 11 bases from J, the gap between germline ends came to 12 bases. The CDR3 has 12 residues. The CDR3 sequence is CASSSVSEAQHF. The CDR3 DNA reads TGTGCCAGCAGTTCCGTATCCGAGGCCCAGCATTTT.

The chain couples TRBV9 to TRBJ1-1; the D is unclear. Germline V CDR1 and CDR2: SGDLS, YYNGEE. The V and J ends lost 0 bases and 3 bases respectively, with 6 bases between them. The CDR3 sequence is 13 residues long. The CDR3 DNA is TGTGCCAGCAGCGTAGGCGATGACACTGAAGCTTTCTTT. It is translated as CASSVGDDTEAFF.

The CDR3 loop is CASSFYQGAGADTQYF. CDR3 sequence (DNA): TGTGCCAGCAGCTTTTACCAGGGGGCAGGAGCAGATACGCAGTATTTT. The J gene is TRBJ2-3, the V gene TRBV5-6; 8 bases match TRBD1. Trimming took 2 bases from V and 4 from J; bases not matched to a gene: 9. Germline V lookup: CDR1 SGHDT, CDR2 YYEEEE. The CDR3 has 16 amino acids. The variable domain in full, completed from reference TRBV5-6 and TRBJ2-3, reads DAGVTQSPTHLIKTRGQQVTLRCSPKSGHDTVSWYQQALGQGPQFIFQYYEEEERQRGNFPDRFSGHQFPNYSSELNVNALLLGDSALYLCASSFYQGAGADTQYFGPGTRLTVL.

The chain couples TRBV6-2 or TRBV6-3 to TRBJ1-1; D remains ambiguous. V was clipped by 5 bases and J by 1 base, with 14 bases between them. Per the germline V gene, CDR1 is MNHEY and CDR2 is SVGEGT. This CDR3 spans 15 amino acids. CDR3 loop: CASSPFYGANTEAFF. The CDR3 coding sequence is TGTGCCAGCAGTCCCTTTTACGGAGCGAACACTGAAGCTTTCTTT.

The chain combines TRBV9 with TRBJ2-7; 10 bases match TRBD1. CDR1 SGDLS and CDR2 YYNGEE come from the germline V gene. The CDR3 totals 15 residues. Germline trimming cut 4 bases from V and 3 bases from J; bases unmatched to any gene: 7. CDR3 in amino acids: CASSLGTGAIYEQYF. CDR3 nucleotide sequence: TGTGCCAGCAGCTTAGGGACAGGGGCGATCTACGAGCAGTACTTC. Full variable domain (missing parts from reference TRBV9 and TRBJ2-7): DSGVTQTPKHLITATGQRVTLRCSPRSGDLSVYWYQQSLDQGLQFLIQYYNGEERAKGNILERFSAQQFPDLHSELNLSSLELGDSALYFCASSLGTGAIYEQYFGPGTRLTVT.

The chain recombines TRBV24-1 with TRBJ2-3, with 8 bases that match TRBD2. The CDR3 covers 16 residues. With 5 bases clipped from V and 3 bases from J, the junction kept 9 bases outside the gene matches. CDR1 is KGHDR, CDR2 SFDVKD, per germline. The CDR3 DNA reads as TGTGCCACCAGTGCCGCCCCGGGAGGGCCGACAGATACGCAGTATTTT. This translates into CATSAAPGGPTDTQYF.

The chain recombines TRBV7-2 with TRBJ2-2, with TRBD1 matching 7 bases. CDR3 length: 15 amino acids. Germline CDR1 and CDR2: SGHTA and FQGNSA. V dropped 5 bases and J dropped 6; count of bases not matched to a gene: 9. The CDR3 DNA follows: TGTGCCAGCAGCACCGTGACAGGGATCTCCGGGGAGCTGTTTTTT. It translates to CASSTVTGISGELFF.

This sequence joins TRBV7-2 and TRBJ1-6; D ambiguous. V was clipped by 5 bases and J by 7 bases, with 6 bases between them. This CDR3 region has 12 residues. The germline V gene has CDR1 SGHTA and CDR2 FQGNSA. CDR3 nucleotides: TGTGCCAGCAGCCTTAGAAATTCACCCCTCCACTTT. It translates to CASSLRNSPLHF.

The genes are TRBV11-2 and TRBJ2-1; the D gene is possibly TRBD1 (7 bases). Trimming took off 5 bases at V and 4 bases at J, with 15 bases between the two ends. In germline, CDR1 is SGHAT, CDR2 FQNNGV. The CDR3 is made up of 15 amino acids. The CDR3 bases are TGTGCCAGCAGCCTCGACAGGGAGGTTTACAATGAGCAGTTCTTC. This gives the protein CASSLDREVYNEQFF. The full variable domain, with the rest looked up from reference TRBV11-2 and TRBJ2-1, is EAGVAQSPRYKIIEKRQSVAFWCNPISGHATLYWYQQILGQGPKLLIQFQNNGVVDDSQLPKDRFSAERLKGVDSTLKIQPAKLEDSAVYLCASSLDREVYNEQFFGPGTRLTVL.

The chain combines TRBV28 with TRBJ1-4, with 7 bases aligning to TRBD1. V shed 6 bases, J shed 7 bases, and the junction held 8 bases outside the gene matches. The CDR3 extends over 14 amino acids. Germline V gene data show CDR1 as MDHEN and CDR2 as SYDVKM. In DNA, the CDR3 is TGTGCCAGCAGGGACAGGACAGGTCCTGAAAAACTGTTTTTT. Translating gives CASRDRTGPEKLFF.

This chain connects TRBV4-2 to TRBJ2-3; tentative D call: TRBD2 (5 bases). V lost 0 bases and J lost 4, with 8 bases in between. Germline assignment: CDR1 LGHNA and CDR2 YNFKEQ. This CDR3 spans 14 amino acids. CDR3 nucleotide sequence: TGTGCCAGCAGCCAAGATTGGGGAGCAGATACGCAGTATTTT. Translating it yields CASSQDWGADTQYF.

This clone came up a few times. In the same sample, other DNA sequences code for this CDR3. This chain connects TRBV19 to TRBJ1-1; 10 bases fit TRBD1. Germline trimming cut 6 bases from V and 8 bases from J; bases unmatched to any gene: 6. The CDR3 consists of 13 residues. Germline V gene lookup returns CDR1 LNHDA and CDR2 SQIVND (reference sequence). The CDR3 protein is CASRPGQGREAFF. The CDR3 DNA follows: TGTGCCAGTAGGCCGGGACAGGGGAGAGAAGCTTTCTTT.

The rearrangement links TRBV28 to TRBJ2-7; TRBD2 agrees at 11 bases. The V gene's germline CDR1 is MDHEN and CDR2 SYDVKM. CDR3 length equals 16 residues. Trimming took 2 bases from V and 2 from J; bases not matched to a gene: 5. Here the CDR3 DNA reads TGTGCCAGCAGTTTAGAAGGTAGCGGGAGGGCCTACGAGCAGTACTTC. This translates into CASSLEGSGRAYEQYF.